Following are 13 T cell receptor beta chains from one sample sequenced in a study of neurological immune-mediated disorders. TCRdb reprocessed the 5' RACE reads via MiXCR and lists one record per CDR3 protein. The data show 60,000 to 85,000 distinct CDR3 sequences, around 5.2% seen once. Sequenced material: PBMCs. These receptor sequences come from a man between 18 and 35 years old with multiple sclerosis.

The table lists this clonotype with many counts. V usage is TRBV5-1 and J usage is TRBJ2-1, with D tentatively TRBD1 (6 bases). Germline CDR1 is SGHRS and CDR2 is YFSETQ. Trimming stripped 8 bases from V and 5 bases from J, with 14 bases between. The CDR3 has 13 amino acids. The CDR3 coding sequence is TGCGCCAGTTTCGAGCAGGGGCACAATGAGCAGTTCTTC. This codes for CASFEQGHNEQFF.

This clonotype was observed at least ten times. This CDR3 is CASSREASGANVLTF. Written as DNA, the CDR3 is TGTGCCAGCAGCCGCGAAGCCTCTGGGGCCAACGTCCTGACTTTC. The chain combines TRBV7-9 with TRBJ2-6; D gene unclear. The CDR3 contains 15 residues. Germline assignment: CDR1 SEHNR and CDR2 FQNEAQ (reference sequence). Trimming cost V 5 bases and J 0 bases, with 8 bases left between them.

The sample holds many counts of this clonotype. The genes are TRBV5-4 and TRBJ1-2, with D tentatively TRBD1 (6 bases). The CDR3 runs 15 residues. The V gene's germline CDR1 is SGHNT and CDR2 YYREEE (reference sequence). The V and J ends lost 4 bases and 8 bases respectively, with 21 bases between them. CDR3 DNA: TGTGCCAGCAGCAATTTACCACAGGGAAGAGACGGCTACACCTTC. Its protein product is CASSNLPQGRDGYTF.

This clonotype was recorded at least ten times. V gene TRBV20-1 combines with J gene TRBJ2-3; 11 bases fit TRBD2. V dropped 3 bases and J dropped 5; count of bases not matched to a gene: 10. CDR3 length equals 16 residues. Germline CDR1 is DFQATT and CDR2 is SNEGSKA (reference sequence). CDR3 loop: CSARERLAGRGDTQYF. CDR3 nucleotides: TGCAGTGCTAGGGAAAGACTAGCGGGAAGGGGAGATACGCAGTATTTT.

The chain recombines TRBV11-2 with TRBJ2-2; tentatively, D is TRBD2 (5 bases). This CDR3 region has 14 residues. V was trimmed by 3 bases and J by 6 bases, leaving 11 bases between them. Germline assignment: CDR1 SGHAT and CDR2 FQNNGV. The CDR3 DNA is TGTGCCAGCAGCTTGTCGGGGATTGCCGGGGAGCTGTTTTTT. Translating it yields CASSLSGIAGELFF.

This clonotype showed up many times. One end of the junction fails to match germline, which may point to a read error. The chain recombines TRBV20-1 with TRBJ2-7, with D hard to call. Germline loops: CDR1 DFQATT, CDR2 SNEGSKA (reference sequence). This CDR3 has 14 amino acids. CDR3 loop: CSARLPSTRPRLLF. The CDR3 nucleotides are TGCAGTGCTAGACTACCCTCCACCCGGCCCAGACTTCTTTTC.

This clonotype has ten or more counts. The V call is TRBV20-1, the J call TRBJ1-4; unclear D gene. V gave up 3 bases and J gave up 8 bases, with 13 bases separating them. The CDR3 loop spans 13 amino acids. CDR1 is DFQATT, CDR2 SNEGSKA, per germline (reference sequence). The CDR3 loop reads CSARPNSGEKLFF. The CDR3 DNA reads TGCAGTGCTAGGCCGAATTCTGGGGAAAAACTGTTTTTT.

This clonotype was found many times. The V gene is TRBV28, the J gene TRBJ1-1, with a tentative D call TRBD1 (5 bases). The CDR3 spans 13 residues. V lost 7 bases, J lost 0 bases, and 9 bases lay in between. CDR1 is MDHEN and CDR2 is SYDVKM in the germline V gene. The CDR3 DNA sequence: TGTGCCAGCATTAGGGGACTGAACACTGAAGCTTTCTTT. This encodes CASIRGLNTEAFF.

This clonotype occurred many times. CDR3 protein: CASSLWGESGNEQFF. CDR3 bases: TGCGCCAGCAGCTTGTGGGGGGAATCGGGCAATGAGCAGTTCTTC. V gene TRBV5-1 combines with J gene TRBJ2-1, with D possibly matching TRBD2 (6 bases). The CDR3 length is 15 residues. The germline V gene has CDR1 SGHRS and CDR2 YFSETQ. V was trimmed by 1 base and J by 6 bases, leaving 14 bases between them. Full variable domain (outside the CDR3, taken from reference TRBV5-1 and TRBJ2-1): KAGVTQTPRYLIKTRGQQVTLSCSPISGHRSVSWYQQTPGQGLQFLFEYFSETQRNKGNFPGRFSGRQFSNSRSEMNVSTLELGDSALYLCASSLWGESGNEQFFGPGTRLTVL.

This clonotype was observed many times. This chain links TRBV15 with TRBJ1-3; D is possibly TRBD1 (6 bases). Trimming removed 0 bases at V and 2 bases at J, with 11 bases between. Germline CDR1 LNHNV, CDR2 YYDKDF (reference sequence). The CDR3 runs 16 residues. For the CDR3, the DNA is TGTGCCACCAGCAGAGATTTGGGGGCGGCTGGAAACACCATATATTTT. This translates into CATSRDLGAAGNTIYF.

Ten or more counts support this clonotype. V and J are TRBV10-2 and TRBJ1-2; no clear D. CDR1 and CDR2 from the germline V gene are WSHSY and SAAADI. The CDR3 covers 14 residues. V was cut by 3 bases and J by 7 bases, with 15 bases left in between. The CDR3: CASSEIGTRGGYTF. CDR3 DNA: TGCGCCAGCAGTGAAATTGGAACTCGGGGTGGCTACACCTTC.

This clonotype has a count of ten or more. The chain links TRBV5-1 to TRBJ2-3; a weak D match, TRBD2 (5 bases). V dropped 0 bases and J dropped 6 bases, with 14 bases sitting between them. In germline, CDR1 is SGHRS, CDR2 YFSETQ. The CDR3 sequence is 15 residues long. For the CDR3, the DNA is TGCGCCAGCAGCTTGGATCCTTCAACTAGGGATACGCAGTATTTT. Residues: CASSLDPSTRDTQYF.

This clonotype was seen ten or more times. The gene calls are TRBV29-1 and TRBJ2-3, with D maybe TRBD2 (7 bases). The CDR3 runs to 14 residues. V lost 7 bases, J lost 2 bases, and 16 bases lay in between. Germline V gene data show CDR1 as SQVTM and CDR2 as ANQGSEA. The CDR3 DNA follows: TGCAGCGGCACTAGGGGGGGCCCCACAGATACGCAGTATTTT. It yields the protein CSGTRGGPTDTQYF.